A selection of T cell receptor beta chains follows, all from one sample in a study of T cells in Graves' hyperthyroidism and ophthalmopathy. TCRdb ran MiXCR on the multiplex PCR reads and lists one entry per CDR3 protein. Among fewer than 650,000 distinct CDR3 sequences listed, roughly 15% were seen once. Sequencing input: blood. The receptor set was obtained from a woman aged 40 to 50 with Graves' ophthalmopathy. Both conserved end residues are part of each CDR3. The D gene is left open where the match is weak. Clone size is shown for a subset of rows, as once, few, many or a class of expanded clone.

clone size | J gene | D gene | V gene | CDR3 DNA | CDR3 protein
- | TRBJ1-5 | - | TRBV7-9 | TGTGCCAGTCAAGTTACATCGGGTCAGCCCCAGCATTTT | CASQVTSGQPQHF
many | TRBJ1-1 | - | TRBV12-5 | TGTGCTAGTGGGTCTCAGGGAGGAACTGAAGCTTTCTTT | CASGSQGGTEAFF
many | TRBJ2-7 | - | TRBV6-1 | TGTGCCAGCAAGATGGGGGACGGCCCCTACGAGCAGTACTTC | CASKMGDGPYEQYF
many | TRBJ1-5 | - | TRBV6-1 | TGTGCCAGCAGTGAAGCAGGAGGTACAGCTAATCAGCCCCAGCATTTT | CASSEAGGTANQPQHF
- | TRBJ2-2 | TRBD2 | TRBV12-3/TRBV12-4 | TGTGCCAGCAGTTTTGGAGCGGGAGGGCTGAACACCGGGGAGCTGTTTTTT | CASSFGAGGLNTGELFF
many | TRBJ1-3 | - | TRBV2 | TGTGCCAGCAGAACGGGACGGCTTACTCGGCACTCTGGAAACACCATATATTTT | CASRTGRLTRHSGNTIYF
many | TRBJ2-7 | TRBD2 | TRBV20-1 | TGCAGTGCTCACACCGGACTAGCTGACGAGCAGTACTTC | CSAHTGLADEQYF
- | TRBJ2-7 | - | TRBV6-2/TRBV6-3 | TGTGCCAGCAGCTTCGGGCTGGGCTACGAGCAGTACTTC | CASSFGLGYEQYF
many | TRBJ1-1 | - | TRBV5-1 | TGCGCCAGCAGCTTGCTCCAACTGAACACTGAAGCTTTCTTT | CASSLLQLNTEAFF
many | TRBJ1-1 | - | TRBV3-1 | TGTGCCAGCAGCCAACAGTTGAACACTGAAGCTTTCTTT | CASSQQLNTEAFF
few | TRBJ2-5 | TRBD1 | TRBV5-1 | TGCGCCAACAGCTTGGGACAGGGAAGTACTCAAGAGACCCAGTACTTC | CANSLGQGSTQETQYF
few | TRBJ1-5 | - | TRBV6-1 | TGTGCCAGCGCAGGGCACGGCAATCAGCCCCAGCATTTT | CASAGHGNQPQHF
few | TRBJ1-1 | - | TRBV7-9 | TGTGCCAGCAGCCCGGAAGACTGGAACACTGAAGCTTTCTTT | CASSPEDWNTEAFF
- | TRBJ2-2 | TRBD2 | TRBV30 | TGTGCCTGGAATCGCGGGAGGAACACCGGGGAGCTGTTTTTT | CAWNRGRNTGELFF
many | TRBJ2-7 | TRBD2 | TRBV7-9 | TGTGCCAGCAGCTTAGCGGGAGGGACGGGCGAGCAGTACTTC | CASSLAGGTGEQYF
many | TRBJ1-2 | TRBD1 | TRBV2 | TGTGCCAGCACCCCGAGGGGGACAGGGCGCTATGGCTACACCTTC | CASTPRGTGRYGYTF
many | TRBJ2-7 | TRBD1 | TRBV19 | TGTGCCAGCCAGGGACAGGAGGCCTACGAGCAGTACTTC | CASQGQEAYEQYF
- | TRBJ1-5 | - | TRBV27 | TGTGCCAGCAGTTTTTTCGGACGGTTGGATCAGCCCCAGCATTTT | CASSFFGRLDQPQHF
many | TRBJ1-3 | - | TRBV6-5 | TGTGCCAGCAGTTCGAACAGGAACTCTGGAAACACCATATATTTT | CASSSNRNSGNTIYF
many | TRBJ1-2 | - | TRBV6-5 | TGTGCCAGCACCCGCGCGGCAGGGAGGGATGGCTACACCTTC | CASTRAAGRDGYTF
few | TRBJ2-7 | - | TRBV4-2 | TGTGCCAGCAGCCAACAGACAGACCCCGGCTACGAGCAGTACTTC | CASSQQTDPGYEQYF
few | TRBJ2-7 | TRBD2 | TRBV7-9 | TGTGCCAGCAGCCCCGGGGGGACTAGCGGTGCGGAGCAGTACTTC | CASSPGGTSGAEQYF
many | TRBJ2-5 | TRBD2 | TRBV5-1 | TGCGCCAGCAGCACCCTAGGACTAGCGGGAACTTCAGAGACCCAGTACTTC | CASSTLGLAGTSETQYF
many | TRBJ2-5 | - | TRBV7-9 | TGTGCCAGCAGCTTAACCGGGACCGATGGTTCTGGCCAGTACTTC | CASSLTGTDGSGQYF
few | TRBJ2-2 | - | TRBV27 | TGTGCCAGCAGTTTATCACGGGGGTATGGCACCGGGGAGCTGCTTTTT | CASSLSRGYGTGELLF
- | TRBJ2-7 | TRBD2 | TRBV7-6 | TGTGCCAGCAGCTCTGGGGGGGGGGGATTATACGAGCAGTACTTC | CASSSGGGGLYEQYF
once | TRBJ2-5 | - | TRBV6-1 | TGTGCCAGCAGGTCGCGGGTCCAAGAGACCCAGTACTTC | CASRSRVQETQYF
many | TRBJ1-1 | - | TRBV20-1 | TGCAGTGCTGAGCAGGGCCCTGACACTGAAGCTTTCTTT | CSAEQGPDTEAFF
many | TRBJ2-2 | TRBD1 | TRBV12-3/TRBV12-4 | TGTGCCAGCAGTTTCTGGGTTTCCACCGGGACAGGGGCATTTGTTAACACCGGGGAGCTGTTTTTT | CASSFWVSTGTGAFVNTGELFF